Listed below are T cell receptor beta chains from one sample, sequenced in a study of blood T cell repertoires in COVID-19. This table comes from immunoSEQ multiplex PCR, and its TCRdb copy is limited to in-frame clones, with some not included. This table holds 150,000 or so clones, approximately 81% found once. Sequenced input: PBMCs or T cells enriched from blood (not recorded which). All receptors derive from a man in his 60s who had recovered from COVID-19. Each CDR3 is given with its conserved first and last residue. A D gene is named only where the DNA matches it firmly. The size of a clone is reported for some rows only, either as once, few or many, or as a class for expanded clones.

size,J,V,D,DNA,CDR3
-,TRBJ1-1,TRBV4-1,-,TGCGCCAGCAGCCAAGAGGGCAGGGGCACTGAAGCTTTCTTT,CASSQEGRGTEAFF
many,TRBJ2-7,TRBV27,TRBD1,TGTGCCAGCATCTCCGGGACAGGGGGCTACGAGCAGTACTTC,CASISGTGGYEQYF
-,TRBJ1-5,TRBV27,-,TGTGCCAGCAGTTCGATTGGGGCAGATAGCAATCAGCCCCAGCATTTT,CASSSIGADSNQPQHF
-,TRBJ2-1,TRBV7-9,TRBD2,TGTGCCAGCAGCTTAGGCGATAGCGGGGGGGATGAGCAGTTCTTC,CASSLGDSGGDEQFF
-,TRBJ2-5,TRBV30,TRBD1,TGTGCCTGGAGTGCAAGGACAGGGGGTATCGGCCAAGAGACCCAGTACTTC,CAWSARTGGIGQETQYF
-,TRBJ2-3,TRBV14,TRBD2,TGTGCCAGCAGCCGCGGGACTATCACAGATACGCAGTATTTT,CASSRGTITDTQYF
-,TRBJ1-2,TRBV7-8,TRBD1,TGTGCCAGCAGCTCGGACAGGACTAAGGGCTACACCTTC,CASSSDRTKGYTF
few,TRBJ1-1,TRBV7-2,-,TGTGCCAGCAGCTTAGACGCGGGAGGGGGCACTGAAGCTTTCTTT,CASSLDAGGGTEAFF
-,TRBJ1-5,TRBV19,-,TGTGCCAGTAGTCCACAGGGCGGGCAGCCCCAGCATTTT,CASSPQGGQPQHF
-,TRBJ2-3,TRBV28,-,TGTGCCAGCAGGGCCAGGGATTACCGGGGGAAGTCAGATACGCAGTATTTT,CASRARDYRGKSDTQYF